Below, one T cell receptor (beta chain) is given with its context. Trimming took off 3 bases at V and 4 bases at J, with 6 bases between the two ends. Germline CDR1 reads MGHRA; CDR2 reads YSYEKL. This CDR3 comprises 12 residues. The sample is drawn from a study of T-cell memory formation after mild COVID-19. MiXCR was run by TCRdb on the 5' RACE reads, yielding one entry per CDR3 protein. The table shows over 130,000 distinct CDR3 sequences, with 11% to 15% occurring only once. Sequencing used PBMCs or a T cell subset sorted from them (not recorded which). This clonotype originated in an adult woman who had mild COVID-19 (a few samples of this study predate the infection). Cell type and time point are not known. The V and J genes are TRBV4-1 and TRBJ1-1; D not certain. CDR3 DNA sequence: TGCGCCAGCAGCCACCGGACCACTGAAGCTTTCTTT. Translating gives CASSHRTTEAFF.